These T cell receptor beta chains were read from a single sample in a study of radiotherapy plus CTLA-4 blockade in lung cancer. Profiled with immunoSEQ multiplex PCR; TCRdb holds only in-frame clones, not every one. The sample has about 110,000 clones, about 84% seen once. The sample in question was peripheral blood, obtained from a patient treated with radiotherapy plus ipilimumab. The receptors were gathered from a human donor with non-small cell lung cancer that progressed on radiotherapy plus ipilimumab. Some clones in this sample may be carry-over from other donors' samples. The CDR3 runs from the conserved cysteine through the conserved F or W. D genes are given only for firm matches. Clone size appears in some rows only: once, few, many, or a class for an expanded clone.

D: -; V: TRBV10-3; size: -; J: TRBJ2-7; CDR3: CAISRDRNEQYF; DNA: TGTGCCATCAGTCGGGACCGCAACGAGCAGTACTTC
D: -; V: TRBV10-2; size: -; J: TRBJ2-7; CDR3: CATLMGPGTYEQYF; DNA: TGCGCCACACTGATGGGGCCGGGAACCTACGAGCAGTACTTC
D: -; V: TRBV4-2; size: few; J: TRBJ2-1; CDR3: CASSQDRTGHFALFF; DNA: TGTGCCAGCAGCCAAGATAGGACCGGTCATTTCGCCCTCTTCTTC
D: -; V: TRBV7-2; size: -; J: TRBJ1-1; CDR3: CASSFYGGNTEAFF; DNA: TGTGCCAGCAGCTTCTACGGGGGGAACACTGAAGCTTTCTTT
D: -; V: TRBV4-3; size: -; J: TRBJ2-7; CDR3: CASSQGALGYKQYF; DNA: TGCGCCAGCAGCCAAGGGGCCTTGGGGTATAAGCAGTACTTC
D: TRBD2; V: TRBV5-4; size: -; J: TRBJ2-2; CDR3: CASSSGTSFSGELFF; DNA: TGTGCCAGCAGCTCCGGGACTAGCTTCTCCGGGGAGCTGTTTTTT
D: TRBD2; V: TRBV4-1; size: -; J: TRBJ2-5; CDR3: CASSQGLAGFQETQYF; DNA: TGCGCCAGCAGCCAAGGACTAGCGGGGTTCCAAGAGACCCAGTACTTC
D: -; V: TRBV29-1; size: -; J: TRBJ2-5; CDR3: CSVAREETQYF; DNA: TGCAGCGTGGCGCGAGAAGAGACCCAGTACTTC
D: -; V: TRBV7-6; size: -; J: TRBJ2-1; CDR3: CASSLAGGHNEQFF; DNA: TGTGCCAGCAGCTTAGCGGGGGGCCACAATGAGCAGTTCTTC
D: -; V: TRBV7-6; size: -; J: TRBJ1-5; CDR3: CASSFTSGQPQHF; DNA: TGTGCCAGCAGCTTCACGAGCGGCCAGCCCCAGCATTTT
D: -; V: TRBV4-3; size: -; J: TRBJ1-2; CDR3: CASSQGYGYTF; DNA: TGCGCCAGCAGCCAAGGATATGGCTACACCTTC
D: -; V: TRBV7-9; size: few; J: TRBJ2-7; CDR3: CASSPGWNGEQYF; DNA: TGTGCCAGCAGCCCCGGCTGGAACGGGGAGCAGTACTTC
D: -; V: TRBV14; size: -; J: TRBJ1-2; CDR3: CASSHEGYGYTF; DNA: TGTGCCAGCAGCCATGAGGGATATGGCTACACCTTC
D: TRBD2; V: TRBV7-3; size: -; J: TRBJ2-1; CDR3: CASSLVVLAGGHEQFF; DNA: TGTGCCAGCAGCTTAGTCGTACTAGCGGGGGGGCATGAGCAGTTCTTC
D: -; V: TRBV6-5; size: -; J: TRBJ1-2; CDR3: CASKNMEVDGYTF; DNA: TGTGCCAGCAAAAACATGGAGGTAGATGGCTACACCTTC
D: -; V: TRBV6-4; size: -; J: TRBJ1-2; CDR3: CASTTPGSGYTF; DNA: TGTGCCAGCACCACACCAGGGTCTGGCTACACCTTC
D: -; V: TRBV10-3; size: -; J: TRBJ1-4; CDR3: CAISSGPPRTNEKLFF; DNA: TGTGCCATCAGCTCCGGCCCTCCGAGAACTAATGAAAAACTGTTTTTT
D: TRBD1; V: TRBV7-3; size: -; J: TRBJ1-1; CDR3: CASSSGQGEAFF; DNA: TGTGCCAGCAGCTCCGGACAGGGAGAAGCTTTCTTT
D: TRBD1; V: TRBV5-8; size: -; J: TRBJ2-1; CDR3: CASSWGTEPYNEQFF; DNA: TGTGCCAGCAGCTGGGGGACAGAACCTTACAATGAGCAGTTCTTC
D: -; V: TRBV6-6; size: once; J: TRBJ2-7; CDR3: CASWDAFLEEQYF; DNA: TGTGCCAGTTGGGACGCCTTTTTGGAAGAGCAGTACTTC
D: -; V: TRBV2; size: -; J: TRBJ1-1; CDR3: CASTVHMNTEAFF; DNA: TGTGCCAGCACGGTGCACATGAACACTGAAGCTTTCTTT
D: -; V: TRBV9; size: -; J: TRBJ2-5; CDR3: CASSLDPTGQETQYF; DNA: TGTGCCAGCAGCCTAGACCCGACAGGACAAGAGACCCAGTACTTC
D: -; V: TRBV18; size: -; J: TRBJ1-2; CDR3: CASSPPNPNYGYTF; DNA: TGTGCCAGCTCACCACCGAACCCTAACTATGGCTACACCTTC
D: -; V: TRBV27; size: -; J: TRBJ1-4; CDR3: CASRPNNYEKLFF; DNA: TGTGCCAGCAGACCGAACAATTATGAAAAACTGTTTTTT
D: TRBD1; V: TRBV27; size: -; J: TRBJ1-6; CDR3: CASSFQGARLGNRNSPLHF; DNA: TGTGCCAGCAGTTTCCAGGGGGCTCGTTTGGGTAATCGTAATTCACCCCTCCACTTT
D: -; V: TRBV7-3; size: -; J: TRBJ1-5; CDR3: CASSLNRDQPQHF; DNA: TGTGCCAGCAGCTTAAACAGGGATCAGCCCCAGCATTTT
D: TRBD1; V: TRBV27; size: -; J: TRBJ1-5; CDR3: CASSSTGVGNQPQHF; DNA: TGTGCCAGCAGTTCTACAGGGGTTGGCAATCAGCCCCAGCATTTT
D: TRBD1; V: TRBV25-1; size: once; J: TRBJ1-5; CDR3: CASSRDRKPDSNQPQHF; DNA: TGTGCCAGCAGTAGGGACAGAAAGCCTGATAGCAATCAGCCCCAGCATTTT
D: TRBD1; V: TRBV27; size: -; J: TRBJ2-7; CDR3: CASSRPGTGFYEQYF; DNA: TGTGCCAGCAGCCGTCCCGGGACAGGGTTCTACGAGCAGTACTTC
D: TRBD1; V: TRBV7-9; size: -; J: TRBJ1-2; CDR3: CASSWGQGTGYTF; DNA: TGTGCCAGCAGCTGGGGACAGGGGACTGGCTACACCTTC
D: TRBD1; V: TRBV23-1; size: -; J: TRBJ2-5; CDR3: CASSQPRDRQETQYF; DNA: TGCGCCAGCAGTCAACCTAGGGACAGACAAGAGACCCAGTACTTC
D: -; V: TRBV10-3; size: few; J: TRBJ2-2; CDR3: CANQQGNTGELFF; DNA: TGTGCCAACCAACAGGGGAACACCGGGGAGCTGTTTTTT
D: -; V: TRBV19; size: -; J: TRBJ2-1; CDR3: CASSIDRRLWEQFF; DNA: TGTGCCAGTAGTATAGATCGGAGGTTGTGGGAGCAGTTCTTC
D: -; V: TRBV30; size: -; J: TRBJ1-6; CDR3: CAWSLGIGGSHNSPLHF; DNA: TGTGCCTGGAGCCTAGGGATCGGGGGCAGCCATAATTCACCCCTCCACTTT
D: TRBD1; V: TRBV7-2; size: once; J: TRBJ1-2; CDR3: CASSFSPGTAYGYTF; DNA: TGTGCCAGCAGCTTCAGCCCCGGGACAGCCTATGGCTACACCTTC
D: TRBD2; V: TRBV5-1; size: -; J: TRBJ2-3; CDR3: CASSLVRAGASTDTQYF; DNA: TGCGCCAGCAGCTTAGTCAGAGCGGGGGCTTCCACAGATACGCAGTATTTT
D: -; V: TRBV2; size: -; J: TRBJ1-5; CDR3: CASSWLADNQPQHF; DNA: TGTGCCAGCAGTTGGTTAGCGGACAATCAGCCCCAGCATTTT
D: TRBD1; V: TRBV5-1; size: -; J: TRBJ2-7; CDR3: CASSLTGGAYEQYF; DNA: TGCGCCAGCAGCCTGACAGGGGGTGCCTACGAGCAGTACTTC
D: -; V: TRBV5-4; size: -; J: TRBJ1-1; CDR3: CASSLGGSLRIAFF; DNA: TGTGCCAGCAGCTTGGGGGGTAGTCTGAGGATTGCTTTCTTT
D: -; V: TRBV7-9; size: -; J: TRBJ1-1; CDR3: CASSLEARLGPGAFF; DNA: TGTGCCAGCAGCTTAGAGGCTCGTCTGGGACCTGGGGCTTTCTTT
D: -; V: TRBV5-1; size: -; J: TRBJ2-3; CDR3: CASSLKRASTDTQYF; DNA: TGCGCCAGCAGCTTGAAGCGCGCTAGCACAGATACGCAGTATTTT
D: -; V: TRBV5-1; size: -; J: TRBJ2-3; CDR3: CASSNRLDSASTDTQYF; DNA: TGCGCCAGCAGCAATCGACTGGACAGCGCTAGCACAGATACGCAGTATTTT
D: -; V: TRBV6-1; size: -; J: TRBJ1-5; CDR3: CASSDYWGTNQPQHF; DNA: TGTGCCAGCAGTGATTATTGGGGAACGAATCAGCCCCAGCATTTT
D: -; V: TRBV4-2; size: -; J: TRBJ2-7; CDR3: CASSQVEGTTHEQYF; DNA: TGTGCCAGCAGCCAAGTCGAGGGTACGACTCACGAGCAGTACTTC
D: TRBD1; V: TRBV2; size: -; J: TRBJ2-1; CDR3: CASSAGQGWYNEQFF; DNA: TGTGCCAGCAGTGCAGGACAGGGTTGGTACAATGAGCAGTTCTTC
D: -; V: TRBV5-1; size: -; J: TRBJ2-2; CDR3: CASNDGSTGELFF; DNA: TGCGCCAGCAACGACGGGAGCACCGGGGAGCTGTTTTTT
D: -; V: TRBV7-8; size: -; J: TRBJ1-2; CDR3: CASSLEGQTLYGYTF; DNA: TGTGCCAGCAGCTTAGAAGGGCAGACCTTGTATGGCTACACCTTC
D: -; V: TRBV27; size: -; J: TRBJ2-7; CDR3: CASSADSAPYEQYF; DNA: TGTGCCAGCAGTGCGGACAGTGCCCCCTACGAGCAGTACTTC
D: -; V: TRBV4-2; size: -; J: TRBJ1-5; CDR3: CASSHEYQPQHF; DNA: TGTGCCAGCAGCCATGAATATCAGCCCCAGCATTTT
D: -; V: TRBV5-1; size: -; J: TRBJ2-3; CDR3: CASSSRDPGADTQYF; DNA: TGCGCCAGCAGCTCCCGGGACCCAGGCGCAGATACGCAGTATTTT
D: TRBD1; V: TRBV11-2; size: -; J: TRBJ1-3; CDR3: CASSPLGQGAGNTIYF; DNA: TGTGCCAGCAGCCCCCTGGGACAGGGGGCTGGAAACACCATATATTTT